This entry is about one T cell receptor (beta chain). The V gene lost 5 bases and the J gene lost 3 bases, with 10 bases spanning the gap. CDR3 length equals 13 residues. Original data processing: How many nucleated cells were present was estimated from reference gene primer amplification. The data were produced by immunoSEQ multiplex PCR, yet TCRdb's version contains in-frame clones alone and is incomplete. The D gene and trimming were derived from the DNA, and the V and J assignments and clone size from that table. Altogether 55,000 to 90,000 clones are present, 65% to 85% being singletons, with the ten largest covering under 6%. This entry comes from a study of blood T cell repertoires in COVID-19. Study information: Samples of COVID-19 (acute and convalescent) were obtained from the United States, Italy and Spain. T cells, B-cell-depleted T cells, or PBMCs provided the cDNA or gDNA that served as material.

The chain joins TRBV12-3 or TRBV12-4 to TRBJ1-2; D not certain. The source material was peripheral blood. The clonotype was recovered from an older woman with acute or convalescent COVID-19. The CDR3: CASSATKHYGYTF. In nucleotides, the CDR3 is TGTGCCAGCAGTGCGACTAAACACTATGGCTACACCTTC.